The clone carrying this TCR beta chain occurred a few times. The source of the sample is a study of blood T cell repertoires in COVID-19. About the research overall: Samples representing acute and convalescent COVID-19 were sourced from the United States, Italy and Spain.

As originally analysed: Cell counts per sample came from amplifying reference gene primers. The method was immunoSEQ multiplex PCR; TCRdb's version includes in-frame clones alone and lacks a portion of them. V and J calls plus clone size are reproduced from that table; the DNA served to infer D and trimming. The sample shows 200,000 to 300,000 clones, about 82% of them seen only once. Participant age was roughly 18 to 89 years, and participants resided in about two dozen US areas. In assigning cohorts, the study relied on participant-reported clinical history. V dropped 7 bases and J dropped 0; count of bases not matched to a gene: 9. Germline assignment: CDR1 SNHLY and CDR2 FYNNEI. The CDR3 is 17 amino acids.

The chain employs TRBV2 and TRBJ1-5; 10 bases align to TRBD1. The sequenced sample consisted of PBMCs or T cells enriched from blood (not recorded which). The receptor comes from a woman between 50 and 59 years old with acute COVID-19. The DNA of the CDR3 is TGTGCCAGCACCCAAAGGACAGGGGGGATTAGCAATCAGCCCCAGCATTTT. It specifies CASTQRTGGISNQPQHF.